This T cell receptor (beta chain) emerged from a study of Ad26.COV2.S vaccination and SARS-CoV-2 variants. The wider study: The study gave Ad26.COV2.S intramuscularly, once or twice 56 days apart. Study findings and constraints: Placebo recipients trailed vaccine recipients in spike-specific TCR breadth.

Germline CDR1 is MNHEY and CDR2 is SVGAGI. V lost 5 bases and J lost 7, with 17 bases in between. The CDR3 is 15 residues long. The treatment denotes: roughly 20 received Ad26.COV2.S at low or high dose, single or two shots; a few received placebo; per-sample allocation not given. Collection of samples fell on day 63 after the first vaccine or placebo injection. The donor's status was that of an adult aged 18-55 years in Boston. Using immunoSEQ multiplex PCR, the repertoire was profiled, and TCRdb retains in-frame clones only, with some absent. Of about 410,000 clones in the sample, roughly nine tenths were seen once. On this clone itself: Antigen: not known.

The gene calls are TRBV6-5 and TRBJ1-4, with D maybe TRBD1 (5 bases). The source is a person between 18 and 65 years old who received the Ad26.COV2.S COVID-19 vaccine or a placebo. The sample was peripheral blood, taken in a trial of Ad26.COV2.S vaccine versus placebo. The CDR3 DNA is TGTGCCAGCAGTAAACTCAGGGTTGAGGGTGAAAAACTGTTTTTT. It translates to CASSKLRVEGEKLFF.